This entry lists 27 T cell receptor beta chains sequenced from one sample in a study of blood T cell repertoires in COVID-19. Data came from immunoSEQ multiplex PCR; TCRdb stores just in-frame clones and leaves some out. The sample yields roughly 280,000 clones, roughly 91% seen once. The source material was PBMCs or T cells enriched from blood (not recorded which). These receptors all stem from a woman aged 55-75 years who had recovered from COVID-19.

CDR3 protein: CASSSGRGSGSYEQYF. The CDR3 region has the DNA TGTGCCAGCAGCTCGGGGAGGGGGTCAGGTTCCTACGAGCAGTACTTC. The rearrangement uses TRBV5-4 and TRBJ2-7, with D tentatively TRBD2 (7 bases). The ends were cut back, 3 bases at V and 1 base at J, with 17 bases in the middle. The germline gives CDR1 SGHNT, CDR2 YYREEE (reference sequence). CDR3 length: 16 residues.

The chain has TRBV11-3 and TRBJ1-3; D is ambiguous. CDR1 is SGHNT, CDR2 YENEEA, per germline. The CDR3 totals 16 residues. Trimming stripped 2 bases from V and 0 bases from J, with 11 bases between. The CDR3 reads CASSLIETGSGNTIYF. The CDR3 DNA reads TGTGCCAGCAGCTTAATCGAGACGGGCTCTGGAAACACCATATATTTT.

This rearrangement joins TRBV3-1 (or the pseudogene TRBV3-2) to TRBJ2-5; possibly TRBD2 for D (6 bases). The CDR3 is made up of 14 amino acids. Germline V gene lookup returns CDR1 LGHDT and CDR2 YNNKEL (reference sequence). Trimming removed 3 bases from V and 1 base from J, with 9 bases in between. The CDR3 loop is CASSHRLVQETQYF. The CDR3 DNA is TGTGCCAGCAGCCATAGACTAGTCCAAGAGACCCAGTACTTC.

The chain joins TRBV7-2 to TRBJ2-1; D gene unclear. V was trimmed by 1 base and J by 1 base, leaving 11 bases between them. The CDR3 extends over 16 amino acids. Germline V gives CDR1 SGHTA, CDR2 FQGNSA. As DNA, the CDR3 is TGTGCCAGCAGCTTAGTGGTGGTCTATTCCTACAATGAGCAGTTCTTC. Amino acid sequence: CASSLVVVYSYNEQFF.

The rearrangement joins TRBV5-5 to TRBJ1-4; 8 bases are shared with TRBD1. V was pared by 2 bases and J by 5 bases, with 5 bases of the junction left unmatched. The CDR3 loop spans 15 amino acids. Per the germline V gene, CDR1 is SGHKS and CDR2 is YYEKEE (reference sequence). The DNA of the CDR3 is TGTGCCAGCAGCTTTACAGGGGGATCAAATGAAAAACTGTTTTTT. As protein: CASSFTGGSNEKLFF.

This clone was counted between two and nine times. This chain connects TRBV6-5 to TRBJ2-7; 11 nucleotides agree with TRBD2. V dropped 2 bases and J dropped 5; count of bases not matched to a gene: 5. The CDR3 sequence is 15 residues long. Germline CDR1 reads MNHEY; CDR2 reads SVGAGI. The CDR3 DNA reads TGTGCCAGCAGTTACGTAGCGGGAGGGCCCAACGAGCAGTACTTC. Amino acid sequence: CASSYVAGGPNEQYF.

The V and J genes are TRBV7-8 and TRBJ1-2; D is uncertain. The CDR3 is 14 residues long. Per germline, CDR1 SGHVS and CDR2 FQNEAQ. Deletions cut 2 bases from V and 1 base from J, with 8 bases between. The CDR3 reads CASSLNSDNYGYTF. The CDR3 DNA reads TGTGCCAGCAGCTTAAACAGTGATAACTATGGCTACACCTTC.

The J gene is TRBJ1-3, the V gene TRBV13; D is possibly TRBD1 (6 bases). Germline V gene sequence: CDR1 PRHDT, CDR2 FYEKMQ (reference sequence). The CDR3 is 15 amino acids. V lost 5 bases, J lost 0 bases, and 11 bases lay in between. This chain's CDR3 is CASSVTGLSGNTIYF. The DNA of the CDR3 is TGTGCCAGCAGCGTGACAGGTCTCTCTGGAAACACCATATATTTT.

The chain links TRBV21-1 to TRBJ1-2; TRBD1 reflects the table's D call only, with no check against the DNA. TRBV21-1 is tagged as a pseudogene. This CDR3 has 13 residues. DNA of the CDR3: TGTGCCAGCAGCACACAGGGTAACTATGGCTACACCTTC. The encoded protein is CASSTQGNYGYTF.

V gene TRBV27 combines with J gene TRBJ1-2, with D maybe TRBD1 (6 bases). Trimming pared 5 bases from V and 8 bases from J, leaving 12 bases between. Germline CDR1 is MNHEY and CDR2 is SMNVEV (reference sequence). The CDR3 runs to 12 residues. CDR3 amino acids: CASSGGSEGYTF. CDR3 nucleotide sequence: TGTGCCAGCAGTGGGGGCAGCGAAGGCTACACCTTC.

The chain uses TRBV18 and TRBJ1-5; 7 bases are shared with TRBD1. V was clipped by 2 bases and J by 8 bases; unmatched bases: 9. This CDR3 is 15 amino acids long. Looked up from germline, CDR1 is KGHSH and CDR2 is LQKENI. The CDR3 reads CASSPGKRGQEPQHF. The CDR3 DNA is TGTGCCAGCTCACCAGGAAAGAGGGGGCAGGAGCCCCAGCATTTT.

The chain is built from TRBV19 and TRBJ2-5; D is uncertain. This CDR3 has 13 residues. Trimming cost V 1 base and J 5 bases, with 8 bases left between them. The V gene's germline CDR1 is LNHDA and CDR2 SQIVND (reference sequence). DNA for the CDR3: TGTGCCAGTAGTATAGCCCAGTCGGAGACCCAGTACTTC. Translating gives CASSIAQSETQYF.

The chain carries TRBV11-2 and TRBJ1-3; D ambiguous. The CDR3 is made up of 13 amino acids. The V gene lost 5 bases and the J gene lost 0 bases, with 5 bases spanning the gap. Germline V gives CDR1 SGHAT, CDR2 FQNNGV. The CDR3 is CASSLNSGNTIYF. For the CDR3, the DNA is TGTGCCAGCAGCCTAAACTCTGGAAACACCATATATTTT.

Notes on this clone: The sample carries other DNA sequences with the same CDR3. The V call is TRBV10-3, the J call TRBJ2-5; D unclear. V shed 2 bases and J shed 5 bases, with 3 bases lying between them. CDR3 length: 11 residues. CDR1 ENHRY and CDR2 SYGVKD come from the germline V gene. The CDR3, as DNA: TGTGCCATCAGTGAGCTTGAGACCCAGTACTTC. Protein: CAISELETQYF.

This chain links TRBV18 with TRBJ2-2; 12 nucleotides match TRBD1. CDR1 and CDR2 from the germline V gene are KGHSH and LQKENI. The CDR3 totals 19 residues. Unmatched junction bases numbered 13, after V lost 6 bases and J lost 2 bases. CDR3 protein: CASSLNTGTGGGNTGELFF. The CDR3 DNA follows: TGTGCCAGCTCCCTAAACACCGGGACAGGGGGCGGAAACACCGGGGAGCTGTTTTTT.

The rearrangement uses TRBV28 and TRBJ2-5; no clear D. The CDR3 extends over 12 amino acids. Looked up from germline, CDR1 is MDHEN and CDR2 is SYDVKM. The V and J ends lost 6 bases and 5 bases respectively, with 10 bases between them. This chain's CDR3 is CASRSNGETQYF. CDR3 DNA: TGTGCCAGCAGATCAAACGGGGAGACCCAGTACTTC.

The chain recombines TRBV6-5 with TRBJ2-7, with unresolved D. The length of the CDR3 is 13 residues. Germline V gene sequence: CDR1 MNHEY, CDR2 SVGAGI. The V and J ends lost 3 bases and 0 bases respectively, with 6 bases between them. The CDR3, as DNA: TGTGCCAGCAGTTATTCGAGCTCCTACGAGCAGTACTTC. Its protein product is CASSYSSSYEQYF.

The chain employs TRBV9 and TRBJ1-2; the D gene is possibly TRBD1 (5 bases). Deletions cut 0 bases from V and 4 bases from J, with 13 bases between. Germline V gene sequence: CDR1 SGDLS, CDR2 YYNGEE. This CDR3 contains 15 residues. CDR3 nucleotide sequence: TGTGCCAGCAGCGTAGCTGACAGCTCCTCCTATGGCTACACCTTC. Translated: CASSVADSSSYGYTF. Variable domain in full (rest from reference TRBV9 and TRBJ1-2): DSGVTQTPKHLITATGQRVTLRCSPRSGDLSVYWYQQSLDQGLQFLIQYYNGEERAKGNILERFSAQQFPDLHSELNLSSLELGDSALYFCASSVADSSSYGYTFGSGTRLTVV.

J is TRBJ1-1 and V is TRBV10-1; 9 nucleotides line up with TRBD1. J gave up 3 bases and V 2 bases, and 7 bases lay outside the gene matches. Germline lookup yields CDR1 WNHNN and CDR2 SYGVQD (reference sequence). This CDR3 has 16 residues. The CDR3 protein is CASSEGTGPSYTEAFF. CDR3 sequence (DNA): TGCGCCAGCAGTGAGGGGACAGGGCCCTCGTACACTGAAGCTTTCTTT.

This rearrangement joins TRBV24-1 to TRBJ2-3; possible D gene TRBD2, 5 bases. Germline CDR1 is KGHDR and CDR2 is SFDVKD. The CDR3 runs to 17 residues. V dropped 3 bases and J dropped 8 bases, with 23 bases sitting between them. The CDR3 sequence is CATSDRRWTQTPGTQYF. The CDR3 DNA follows: TGTGCCACCAGTGATAGGCGTTGGACTCAAACCCCAGGTACGCAGTATTTT.

This sequence joins TRBV28 and TRBJ1-5; 9 bases match TRBD1. Germline V gene lookup returns CDR1 MDHEN and CDR2 SYDVKM. The junction had 5 bases not matched to a gene; V was cut back by 5 bases and J by 0 bases. This CDR3 comprises 16 residues. CDR3 coding DNA: TGTGCCAGCAGTCCCGGGACAGGGTATAGCAATCAGCCCCAGCATTTT. The encoded protein is CASSPGTGYSNQPQHF.

The chain links TRBV28 to TRBJ2-2, with 9 bases fitting TRBD1. CDR1 and CDR2 (germline): MDHEN, SYDVKM. CDR3 size: 14 residues. V was clipped by 5 bases and J by 5 bases; unmatched bases: 3. The CDR3 protein is CASSPDRGTGELFF. The DNA of the CDR3 is TGTGCCAGCAGTCCGGACAGGGGAACCGGGGAGCTGTTTTTT.

V usage is TRBV15 and J usage is TRBJ1-1; TRBD1 is a possible D gene (5 bases). The ends were cut back, 3 bases at V and 1 base at J, with 15 bases in the middle. The CDR3 consists of 16 residues. Germline CDR1 reads LNHNV; CDR2 reads YYDKDF (reference sequence). CDR3 protein: CATSSPWGVGNTEAFF. The CDR3, as DNA: TGTGCCACCAGCAGCCCCTGGGGGGTGGGGAACACTGAAGCTTTCTTT.

This rearrangement joins TRBV5-4 to TRBJ2-5; 12 nucleotides match TRBD2. The germline gives CDR1 SGHNT, CDR2 YYREEE (reference sequence). The V gene end was trimmed by 4 bases and the J gene end by 1 base; junction bases not matched to a gene: 8. The CDR3 length is 17 residues. CDR3 DNA: TGTGCCAGCAGCCGGGGACTAGCGGGTAGGGCCCAAGAGACCCAGTACTTC. Residues: CASSRGLAGRAQETQYF.

The chain joins TRBV7-6 to TRBJ2-1; TRBD2 matches at 7 bases. V shed 2 bases and J 8 bases; nucleotides not matched to a gene: 9. In germline, CDR1 is SGHVS, CDR2 FNYEAQ. There are 15 residues in the CDR3. CDR3 sequence: CASSLTAGVSDEQFF. As DNA, the CDR3 is TGTGCCAGCAGCTTAACGGCGGGAGTAAGCGATGAGCAGTTCTTC.

This clone was detected only a few times. The chain is built from TRBV5-6 and TRBJ1-4; the D is unclear. The CDR3 is 14 amino acids. V was cut by 5 bases and J by 4 bases, with 12 bases left in between. The germline V gene encodes CDR1 SGHDT and CDR2 YYEEEE. As DNA, the CDR3 is TGTGCCAGCAGTGACGGGTTAGTTAATGAAAAACTGTTTTTT. It is translated as CASSDGLVNEKLFF.

This chain links TRBV10-3 with TRBJ1-1, with 11 bases lining up with TRBD1. Trimming took 10 bases from V and 1 from J; bases not matched to a gene: 2. CDR3 length: 13 residues. Per the germline V gene, CDR1 is ENHRY and CDR2 is SYGVKD. In DNA, the CDR3 is TGTGCCACCGGACAGGGGGCGAACACTGAAGCTTTCTTT. It specifies CATGQGANTEAFF.